This T cell receptor (beta chain) came from a study of Ad26.COV2.S vaccination and SARS-CoV-2 variants. Study background: Donor had been placed in the Ad26.COV2.S arm of the COV1001 trial. Ad26.COV2.S was injected intramuscularly once or twice, 56 days apart.

This sample's treatment: some 20 received Ad26.COV2.S at low or high dose, single or two shots; several received placebo; per-sample allocation not given. Samples came from day 63 after the first vaccine or placebo injection. Whoever gave the sample was an adult aged 18-55 years in Boston. Sequenced by immunoSEQ multiplex PCR; TCRdb stores in-frame clones only, minus some. This sample has roughly 380,000 clones, with roughly 90% found just once. The starting material was peripheral blood, obtained in a trial of Ad26.COV2.S vaccine versus placebo. The source is a person between 18 and 60 years old who received the Ad26.COV2.S COVID-19 vaccine or a placebo.

CDR3 DNA sequence: TGCGCCAGCAGTGAAGGGTCGACGCCGGGAAAAGAGACCCAGTACTTC. It codes for CASSEGSTPGKETQYF. The rearrangement uses TRBV10-2 and TRBJ2-5; D might be TRBD2 (5 bases). CDR1 WSHSY and CDR2 SAAADI come from the germline V gene. V shed 3 bases and J shed 3 bases, with 17 bases lying between them. The CDR3 length is 16 residues.